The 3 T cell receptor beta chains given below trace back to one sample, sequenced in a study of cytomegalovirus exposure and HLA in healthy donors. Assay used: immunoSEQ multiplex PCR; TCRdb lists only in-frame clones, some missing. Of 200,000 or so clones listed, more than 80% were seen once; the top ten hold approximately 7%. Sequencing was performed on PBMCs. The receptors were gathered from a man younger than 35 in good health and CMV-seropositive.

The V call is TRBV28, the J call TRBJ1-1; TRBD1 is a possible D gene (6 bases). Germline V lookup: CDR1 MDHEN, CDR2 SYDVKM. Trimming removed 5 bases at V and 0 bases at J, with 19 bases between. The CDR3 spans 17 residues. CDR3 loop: CASSPLGAGALNTEAFF. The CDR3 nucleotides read TGTGCCAGCAGTCCCCTCGGGGCAGGGGCCTTGAACACTGAAGCTTTCTTT. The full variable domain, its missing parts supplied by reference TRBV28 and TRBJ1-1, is DVKVTQSSRYLVKRTGEKVFLECVQDMDHENMFWYRQDPGLGLRLIYFSYDVKMKEKGDIPEGYSVSREKKERFSLILESASTNQTSMYLCASSPLGAGALNTEAFFGQGTRLTVV.

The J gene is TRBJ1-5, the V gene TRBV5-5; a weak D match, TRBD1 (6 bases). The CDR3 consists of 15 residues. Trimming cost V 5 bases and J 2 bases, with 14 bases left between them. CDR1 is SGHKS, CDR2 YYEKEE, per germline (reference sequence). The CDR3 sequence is CASSRFAGGNQPQHF. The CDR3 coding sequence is TGTGCCAGCAGTCGGTTCGCAGGGGGCAATCAGCCCCAGCATTTT.

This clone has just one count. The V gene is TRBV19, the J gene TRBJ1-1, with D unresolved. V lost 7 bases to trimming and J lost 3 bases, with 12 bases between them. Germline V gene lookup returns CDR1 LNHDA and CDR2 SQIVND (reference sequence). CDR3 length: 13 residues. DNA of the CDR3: TGTGCCAGTACTCACCCGGACTACACTGAAGCTTTCTTT. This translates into CASTHPDYTEAFF.